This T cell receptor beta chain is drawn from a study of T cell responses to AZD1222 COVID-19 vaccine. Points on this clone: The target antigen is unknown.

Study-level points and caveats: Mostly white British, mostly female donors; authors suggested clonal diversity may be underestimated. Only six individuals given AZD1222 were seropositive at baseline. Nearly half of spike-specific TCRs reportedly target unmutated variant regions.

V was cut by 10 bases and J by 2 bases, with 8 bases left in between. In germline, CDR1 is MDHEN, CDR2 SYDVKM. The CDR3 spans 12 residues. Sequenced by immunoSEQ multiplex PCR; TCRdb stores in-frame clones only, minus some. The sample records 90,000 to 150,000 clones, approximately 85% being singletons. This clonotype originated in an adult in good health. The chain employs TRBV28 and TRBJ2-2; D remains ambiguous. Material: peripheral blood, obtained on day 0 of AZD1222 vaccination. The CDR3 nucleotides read TGTGCCATAAACCCAAACACCGGGGAGCTGTTTTTT. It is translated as CAINPNTGELFF.